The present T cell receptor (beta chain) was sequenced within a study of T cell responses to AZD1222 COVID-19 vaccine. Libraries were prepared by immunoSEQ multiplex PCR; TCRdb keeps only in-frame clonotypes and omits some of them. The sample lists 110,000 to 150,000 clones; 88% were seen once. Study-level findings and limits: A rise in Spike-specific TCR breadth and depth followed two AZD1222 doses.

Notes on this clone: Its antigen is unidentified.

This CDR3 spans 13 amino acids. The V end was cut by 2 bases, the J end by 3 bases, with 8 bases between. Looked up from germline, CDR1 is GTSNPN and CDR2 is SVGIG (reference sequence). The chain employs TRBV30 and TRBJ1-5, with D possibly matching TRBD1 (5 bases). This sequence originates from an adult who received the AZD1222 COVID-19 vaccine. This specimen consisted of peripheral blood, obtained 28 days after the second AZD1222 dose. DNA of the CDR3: TGTGCCTGGAGTTCAGGGATCAATCAGCCCCAGCATTTT. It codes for CAWSSGINQPQHF.